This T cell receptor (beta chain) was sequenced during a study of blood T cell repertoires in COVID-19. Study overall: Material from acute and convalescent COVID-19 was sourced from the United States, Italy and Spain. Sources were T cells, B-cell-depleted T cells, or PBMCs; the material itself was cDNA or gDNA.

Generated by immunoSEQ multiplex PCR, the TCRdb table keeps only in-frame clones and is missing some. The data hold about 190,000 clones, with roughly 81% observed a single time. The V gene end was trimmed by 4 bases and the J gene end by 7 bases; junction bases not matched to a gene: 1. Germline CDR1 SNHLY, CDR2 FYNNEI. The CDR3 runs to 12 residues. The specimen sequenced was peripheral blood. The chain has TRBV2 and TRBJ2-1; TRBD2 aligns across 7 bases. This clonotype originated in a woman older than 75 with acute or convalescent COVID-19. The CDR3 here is CASSGGGNEQFF. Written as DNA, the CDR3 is TGTGCCAGCAGTGGCGGGGGAAATGAGCAGTTCTTC.